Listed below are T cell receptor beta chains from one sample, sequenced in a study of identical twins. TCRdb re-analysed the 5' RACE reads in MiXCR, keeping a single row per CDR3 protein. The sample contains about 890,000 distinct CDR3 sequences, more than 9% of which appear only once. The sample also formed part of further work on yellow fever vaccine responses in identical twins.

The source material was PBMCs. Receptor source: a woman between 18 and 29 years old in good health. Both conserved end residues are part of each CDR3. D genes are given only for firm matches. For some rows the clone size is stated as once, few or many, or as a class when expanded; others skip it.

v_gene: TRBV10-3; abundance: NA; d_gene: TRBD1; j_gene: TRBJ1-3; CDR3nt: TGTGCCACCGGGACAGGTGGAAACACCATATATTTT; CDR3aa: CATGTGGNTIYF
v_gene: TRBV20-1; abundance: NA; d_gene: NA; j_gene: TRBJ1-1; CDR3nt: TGCAGTGCTCCTGACACCAACTTTGAAGCTTTCTTT; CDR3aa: CSAPDTNFEAFF
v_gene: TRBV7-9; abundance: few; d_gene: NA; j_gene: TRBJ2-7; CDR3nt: TGTGCCAGCAGCTTAGGTCTAGGACAGACCTACGAGCAGTACTTC; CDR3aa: CASSLGLGQTYEQYF
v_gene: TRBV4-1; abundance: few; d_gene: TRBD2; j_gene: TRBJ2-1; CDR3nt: TGCGCCAGCAGCCAGGGGACTAGCGGGGCCCCTGAGCAGTTCTTC; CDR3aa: CASSQGTSGAPEQFF
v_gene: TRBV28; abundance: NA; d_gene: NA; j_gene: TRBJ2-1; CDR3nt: TGTGCCAGCACCGGGACAAACTCCTACAATGAGCAGTTCTTC; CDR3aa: CASTGTNSYNEQFF
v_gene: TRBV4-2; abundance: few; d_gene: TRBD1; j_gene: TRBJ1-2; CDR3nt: TGTGCCAGCACCCACGACAGGGCTAACTATGGCTACACCTTC; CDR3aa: CASTHDRANYGYTF
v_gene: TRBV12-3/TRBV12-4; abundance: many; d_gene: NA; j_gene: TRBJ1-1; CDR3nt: TGTGCCAGCAGATTTAAAGGGGGGGCTGGTGAAGCTTTCTTT; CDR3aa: CASRFKGGAGEAFF
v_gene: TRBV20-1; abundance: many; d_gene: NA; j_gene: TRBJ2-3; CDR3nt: TGCAGTGCTAGAGTGGGCAGTACCAGCACAGATACGCAGTATTTT; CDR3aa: CSARVGSTSTDTQYF
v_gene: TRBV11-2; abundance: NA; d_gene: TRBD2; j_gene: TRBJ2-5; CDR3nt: TGTGCCAGCAGCCCAGCGGGGGGGCTAGAGACCCAGTACTTC; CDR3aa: CASSPAGGLETQYF
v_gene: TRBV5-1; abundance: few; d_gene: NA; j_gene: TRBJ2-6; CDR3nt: TGCGCCAGCAGCTCCCCGCGACAGTCTGGGGCCAACGTCCTGACTTTC; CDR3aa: CASSSPRQSGANVLTF
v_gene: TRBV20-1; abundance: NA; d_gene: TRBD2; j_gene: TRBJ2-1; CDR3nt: TGCAGTGCTATCCGGGGGGGCCCGAATGAGCAGTTCTTC; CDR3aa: CSAIRGGPNEQFF
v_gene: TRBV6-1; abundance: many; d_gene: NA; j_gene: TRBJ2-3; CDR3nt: TGTGCCAGCCGTGAGGGGACTAGCACAGATACGCAGTATTTT; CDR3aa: CASREGTSTDTQYF
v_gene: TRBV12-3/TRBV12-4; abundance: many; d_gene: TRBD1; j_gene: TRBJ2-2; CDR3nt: TGTGCCAGCCGCTTAACAGGGGCCGGCGAGCTGTTTTTT; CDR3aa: CASRLTGAGELFF
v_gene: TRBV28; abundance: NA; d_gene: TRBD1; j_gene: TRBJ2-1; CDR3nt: TGTGCCAGCAGCCCAGGCGGCAGGGGGATCTACAATGAGCAGTTCTTC; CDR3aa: CASSPGGRGIYNEQFF